The 30 T cell receptor beta chains in this list originate from one sample, sequenced in a study of blood T cell repertoires in COVID-19. The protocol was immunoSEQ multiplex PCR, while the TCRdb copy is restricted to in-frame clones and leaves out a portion. The repertoire consists of 350,000 to 450,000 clones, with approximately 81% occurring once and the leading ten covering roughly 3.6%. Sequencing used peripheral blood. The receptors shown here come from a woman between 18 and 30 years old with acute or convalescent COVID-19.

The CDR3 nucleotides are TGTGCCACTAGAGGGACAGCTGAAAATGAGCAGTTCTTC. Translating it yields CATRGTAENEQFF. The chain combines TRBV15 with TRBJ2-1; 7 positions match TRBD1. Trimming took 9 bases from V and 7 from J; bases not matched to a gene: 9. Germline CDR1 is LNHNV and CDR2 is YYDKDF (reference sequence). The CDR3 totals 13 residues.

The chain carries TRBV28 and TRBJ2-1; D gene ambiguous. Germline V gene data show CDR1 as MDHEN and CDR2 as SYDVKM. Trimming stripped 6 bases from V and 6 bases from J, with 9 bases between. The CDR3 totals 12 residues. The CDR3 DNA reads TGTGCCAGCAGCGGTGTTTTCAATGAGCAGTTCTTC. Translated: CASSGVFNEQFF.

The chain couples TRBV30 to TRBJ1-2; the D gene is possibly TRBD1 (6 bases). V was clipped by 1 base and J by 0 bases, with 18 bases between them. Germline CDR1 reads GTSNPN; CDR2 reads SVGIG (reference sequence). The CDR3 has 17 residues. This chain's CDR3 is CAWSGLLDRSPNYGYTF. The CDR3, as DNA: TGTGCCTGGAGTGGACTCCTTGACAGGAGCCCTAACTATGGCTACACCTTC.

This chain links TRBV5-5 with TRBJ1-5; possible D gene TRBD1, 5 bases. The ends were cut back, 7 bases at V and 0 bases at J, with 11 bases in the middle. The CDR3 extends over 14 amino acids. CDR1 and CDR2 from the germline V gene are SGHKS and YYEKEE (reference sequence). The CDR3 protein is CASGAGPSNQPQHF. DNA for the CDR3: TGTGCCAGCGGGGCGGGACCTAGCAATCAGCCCCAGCATTTT.

The chain links TRBV5-1 to TRBJ2-3; 7 nucleotides agree with TRBD2. The CDR3 loop spans 15 amino acids. CDR1 and CDR2 from the germline V gene are SGHRS and YFSETQ. Germline trimming cut 3 bases from V and 2 bases from J; bases unmatched to any gene: 6. CDR3 DNA: TGCGCCAGCAGCTCGGGACTACCCAACACAGATACGCAGTATTTT. Residues: CASSSGLPNTDTQYF.

The rearrangement uses TRBV2 and TRBJ1-1; D gene unclear. V was trimmed by 9 bases and J by 1 base, leaving 6 bases between them. The CDR3 covers 11 residues. Germline lookup yields CDR1 SNHLY and CDR2 FYNNEI. The DNA for the CDR3 is TGTGCCAGTACAGCGAACACTGAAGCTTTCTTT. Protein sequence: CASTANTEAFF.

The chain joins TRBV6-6 to TRBJ2-5, with D tentatively TRBD1 (6 bases). Trimming stripped 5 bases from V and 7 bases from J, with 17 bases between. The CDR3 spans 14 residues. Germline assignment: CDR1 MNHNY and CDR2 SVGAGI (reference sequence). CDR3 in amino acids: CASSGTHQPGTQYF. The CDR3 DNA is TGTGCCAGCAGTGGGACACACCAACCCGGGACCCAGTACTTC.

V is TRBV28 and J is TRBJ2-7; D is possibly TRBD2 (7 bases). V lost 8 bases and J 5 bases, leaving 25 bases between the germline ends. The CDR3 runs 16 residues. Germline CDR1 and CDR2: MDHEN and SYDVKM. The CDR3 DNA reads as TGTGCCAGCCCTCCTGGGGGGCTAGCGGCCTTGGACGAGCAGTACTTC. Translation gives CASPPGGLAALDEQYF. Filled out from reference TRBV28 and TRBJ2-7, the complete variable domain reads DVKVTQSSRYLVKRTGEKVFLECVQDMDHENMFWYRQDPGLGLRLIYFSYDVKMKEKGDIPEGYSVSREKKERFSLILESASTNQTSMYLCASPPGGLAALDEQYFGPGTRLTVT.

The CDR3 loop reads CASQDRLAANTGELFF. The CDR3 coding sequence is TGTGCCAGTCAAGACCGACTAGCGGCCAACACCGGGGAGCTGTTTTTT. The chain joins TRBV10-3 to TRBJ2-2; 9 bases map to TRBD2. With V trimmed by 10 bases and J by 2 bases, 11 bases remained unmatched. This CDR3 is 16 amino acids long. Germline V CDR1 and CDR2: ENHRY, SYGVKD.

The rearrangement uses TRBV19 and TRBJ2-7, with 11 bases aligning to TRBD2. Trimming cost V 3 bases and J 6 bases; bases outside gene matches: 4. Germline V lookup: CDR1 LNHDA, CDR2 SQIVND (reference sequence). The CDR3 has 14 residues. In DNA form, the CDR3 reads TGTGCCAGTAGTATCATAGCGGGAGGGGGCGAGCAGTACTTC. This encodes CASSIIAGGGEQYF.

The chain employs TRBV18 and TRBJ1-4; no clear D gene. This CDR3 spans 16 amino acids. V was shortened by 6 bases and J by 3 bases, with 17 bases between the two germline ends. Germline assignment: CDR1 KGHSH and CDR2 LQKENI. In nucleotides, the CDR3 is TGTGCCAGCTCCCCAGGCCTCCCCGGGGCTAATGAAAAACTGTTTTTT. Its protein product is CASSPGLPGANEKLFF.

This chain uses TRBV5-1 with TRBJ2-3, with TRBD1 matching 8 bases. Germline V lookup: CDR1 SGHRS, CDR2 YFSETQ. The CDR3 is 13 residues long. V lost 7 bases, J lost 2 bases, and 3 bases stayed unmatched. CDR3 sequence reads: CASGGQDTDTQYF. The CDR3, as DNA: TGCGCCAGCGGGGGACAGGACACAGATACGCAGTATTTT.

The rearrangement links TRBV19 to TRBJ2-1; D remains unclear. Trimming shortened V by 7 bases and J by 5 bases, and 9 bases separated the two germline ends. The CDR3 has 12 residues. Germline assignment: CDR1 LNHDA and CDR2 SQIVND (reference sequence). The CDR3 coding sequence is TGTGCCAGTATTGCGGAGAACAATGAGCAGTTCTTC. Translation gives CASIAENNEQFF.

The chain combines TRBV5-6 with TRBJ1-1, with D perhaps TRBD1 (6 bases). This CDR3 region has 15 residues. Germline CDR1 and CDR2: SGHDT and YYEEEE. Trimming removed 3 bases from V and 0 bases from J, with 12 bases in between. CDR3: CASSWGTTMNTEAFF. The CDR3 nucleotides read TGTGCCAGCAGCTGGGGGACAACTATGAACACTGAAGCTTTCTTT. Using reference TRBV5-6 and TRBJ1-1 for the parts outside the CDR3, the full variable domain is DAGVTQSPTHLIKTRGQQVTLRCSPKSGHDTVSWYQQALGQGPQFIFQYYEEEERQRGNFPDRFSGHQFPNYSSELNVNALLLGDSALYLCASSWGTTMNTEAFFGQGTRLTVV.

The CDR3 is CASSLAQGNSPLHF. The CDR3 region has the DNA TGTGCCAGCAGCTTAGCACAGGGAAACTCACCCCTCCACTTT. The chain employs TRBV5-8 and TRBJ1-6; D perhaps matches TRBD1 (6 bases). The CDR3 loop spans 14 amino acids. V gave up 2 bases and J gave up 10 bases, with 13 bases separating them. The V gene's germline CDR1 is SGHTS and CDR2 YDEGEE.

The CDR3, as DNA: TGTGCCAGTAACGGGCGGGAGGGCCGCAATGAGCAGTTCTTC. Encoded protein: CASNGREGRNEQFF. This sequence joins TRBV19 and TRBJ2-1; 9 bases align to TRBD2. The V gene end was trimmed by 7 bases and the J gene end by 6 bases; junction bases not matched to a gene: 7. This CDR3 has 14 residues. Germline CDR1 reads LNHDA; CDR2 reads SQIVND (reference sequence). Full variable domain (missing parts from reference TRBV19 and TRBJ2-1): DGGITQSPKYLFRKEGQNVTLSCEQNLNHDAMYWYRQDPGQGLRLIYYSQIVNDFQKGDIAEGYSVSREKKESFPLTVTSAQKNPTAFYLCASNGREGRNEQFFGPGTRLTVL.

The chain carries TRBV9 and TRBJ1-4, with unresolved D. Trimming shortened V by 3 bases and J by 8 bases, and 23 bases separated the two germline ends. Per germline, CDR1 SGDLS and CDR2 YYNGEE. The CDR3 runs 17 residues. CDR3 sequence: CASSASMREPTREKLFF. The CDR3 nucleotides are TGTGCCAGCAGCGCGTCGATGAGGGAGCCCACCAGGGAAAAACTGTTTTTT. Based on the CDR3 plus reference TRBV9 and TRBJ1-4, the full variable domain is DSGVTQTPKHLITATGQRVTLRCSPRSGDLSVYWYQQSLDQGLQFLIQYYNGEERAKGNILERFSAQQFPDLHSELNLSSLELGDSALYFCASSASMREPTREKLFFGSGTQLSVL.

CDR3 protein: CASSFQSNEQYF. CDR3 nucleotide sequence: TGTGCCAGCAGCTTCCAGTCAAACGAGCAGTACTTC. The chain is built from TRBV5-6 and TRBJ2-7; D ambiguous. This CDR3 region has 12 residues. From germline, CDR1 is SGHDT and CDR2 YYEEEE. Deletions cut 2 bases from V and 5 bases from J, with 8 bases between.

This chain joins TRBV21-1 and TRBJ2-7; the table's D call, TRBD2, was not checked against the DNA. TRBV21-1 represents a pseudogene. The CDR3 loop spans 12 amino acids. The CDR3 coding sequence is TGTGCCAGCAGCTCCGGACTAGACGAGCAGTACTTC. Protein: CASSSGLDEQYF.

This chain uses TRBV30 with TRBJ2-2; D is unclear. The V gene's germline CDR1 is GTSNPN and CDR2 SVGIG (reference sequence). The CDR3 is 16 amino acids. V lost 3 bases and J 4 bases, leaving 18 bases between the germline ends. DNA of the CDR3: TGTGCCTGGAGAATGTCGACAAAGTGGGTCACCGGGGAGCTGTTTTTT. Its protein is CAWRMSTKWVTGELFF. Using reference TRBV30 and TRBJ2-2 for the parts outside the CDR3, the full variable domain is SQTIHQWPATLVQPVGSPLSLECTVEGTSNPNLYWYRQAAGRGLQLLFYSVGIGQISSEVPQNLSASRPQDRQFILSSKKLLLSDSGFYLCAWRMSTKWVTGELFFGEGSRLTVL.

The V and J genes are TRBV5-4 and TRBJ2-7, with D maybe TRBD2 (6 bases). Trimming stripped 2 bases from V and 1 base from J, with 13 bases between. Germline V lookup: CDR1 SGHNT, CDR2 YYREEE (reference sequence). There are 15 residues in the CDR3. The chain's CDR3 is CASSLGGEISYEQYF. CDR3 DNA: TGTGCCAGCAGCTTAGGCGGGGAGATATCCTACGAGCAGTACTTC. The entire variable domain, with the rest obtained from reference TRBV5-4 and TRBJ2-7, is as follows: ETGVTQSPTHLIKTRGQQVTLRCSSQSGHNTVSWYQQALGQGPQFIFQYYREEENGRGNFPPRFSGLQFPNYSSELNVNALELDDSALYLCASSLGGEISYEQYFGPGTRLTVT.

V and J are TRBV9 and TRBJ1-6; no clear D gene. Germline V gives CDR1 SGDLS, CDR2 YYNGEE. The CDR3 runs to 16 residues. The V end lost 2 bases, the J end lost 0 bases, and 9 bases lay between the germline ends. Here the CDR3 reads CASSVRFPSYNSPLHF. The CDR3 DNA reads TGTGCCAGCAGCGTGAGATTTCCCTCCTATAATTCACCCCTCCACTTT. The whole variable domain, remainder taken from reference TRBV9 and TRBJ1-6, is DSGVTQTPKHLITATGQRVTLRCSPRSGDLSVYWYQQSLDQGLQFLIQYYNGEERAKGNILERFSAQQFPDLHSELNLSSLELGDSALYFCASSVRFPSYNSPLHFGNGTRLTVT.

The chain recombines TRBV5-4 with TRBJ1-1; TRBD1 aligns across 9 bases. Germline V gives CDR1 SGHNT, CDR2 YYREEE (reference sequence). This CDR3 has 15 residues. The trim removed 4 bases at V and 0 bases at J, leaving 4 bases unmatched. CDR3 in DNA: TGTGCCAGCAGCCGAGGACAGGGGATGAACACTGAAGCTTTCTTT. Translation gives CASSRGQGMNTEAFF.

V usage is TRBV29-1 and J usage is TRBJ2-5, with TRBD2 as a possible D gene (6 bases). V shed 3 bases and J shed 3 bases, with 11 bases lying between them. The CDR3 consists of 13 residues. Germline CDR1 SQVTM, CDR2 ANQGSEA. The CDR3 sequence: CSVDKRREETQYF. The CDR3 nucleotides are TGCAGCGTTGATAAGCGGAGGGAAGAGACCCAGTACTTC.

This rearrangement joins TRBV4-2 to TRBJ2-5; 7 positions agree with TRBD1. The V segment lost 4 bases and the J segment 5 bases; nucleotides outside the gene matches: 19. CDR1 is LGHNA and CDR2 is YNFKEQ in the germline V gene. The CDR3 length is 18 residues. The CDR3 sequence: CASSPSRQGEQIGETQYF. CDR3 sequence (DNA): TGTGCCAGCAGCCCCTCGCGGCAGGGGGAACAAATCGGGGAGACCCAGTACTTC.

V usage is TRBV2 and J usage is TRBJ2-5, with D tentatively TRBD2 (7 bases). CDR1 is SNHLY, CDR2 FYNNEI, per germline. Trimming took off 6 bases at V and 4 bases at J, with 18 bases between the two ends. This CDR3 comprises 15 residues. CDR3 amino acids: CASSLGLGGRETQYF. The CDR3 bases are TGTGCCAGCAGCCTGGGCCTCGGGGGGCGAGAGACCCAGTACTTC.

The DNA for the CDR3 is TGTGCCATCACCCAGACAACTAACTATGGCTACACCTTC. It encodes CAITQTTNYGYTF. J is TRBJ1-2 and V is TRBV10-3; no definite D call. This CDR3 comprises 13 residues. From germline, CDR1 is ENHRY and CDR2 SYGVKD. The germline V and J ends were trimmed by 7 bases and 0 bases, with 9 bases remaining between them.

This clone showed up just a few times. This chain joins TRBV11-2 and TRBJ1-2, with 8 bases identical to TRBD1. CDR1 and CDR2 (germline): SGHAT, FQNNGV. The length of the CDR3 is 16 residues. V lost 2 bases to trimming and J lost 2 bases; unmatched junction nucleotides: 7. CDR3 loop: CASSLYPGQENYGYTF. DNA for the CDR3: TGTGCCAGCAGCTTATACCCGGGACAGGAGAACTATGGCTACACCTTC.

The chain recombines TRBV7-3 with TRBJ2-7, with a tentative D call TRBD2 (6 bases). V was clipped by 2 bases and J by 5 bases, with 19 bases between them. CDR1 and CDR2 from the germline V gene are SGHTA and FQGTGA. CDR3 size: 16 residues. CDR3 nucleotide sequence: TGTGCCAGCAGCTTAGGGTACGCGGGGACGGGGCACGAGCAGTACTTC. As protein: CASSLGYAGTGHEQYF.

The V and J genes are TRBV5-5 and TRBJ2-7, with TRBD1 as a possible D gene (5 bases). The V and J ends lost 0 bases and 5 bases respectively, with 9 bases between them. Germline V gene data show CDR1 as SGHKS and CDR2 as YYEKEE (reference sequence). The CDR3 spans 13 residues. CDR3 sequence reads: CASSLEGVDEQYF. The DNA for the CDR3 is TGTGCCAGCAGCTTGGAAGGGGTCGACGAGCAGTACTTC.